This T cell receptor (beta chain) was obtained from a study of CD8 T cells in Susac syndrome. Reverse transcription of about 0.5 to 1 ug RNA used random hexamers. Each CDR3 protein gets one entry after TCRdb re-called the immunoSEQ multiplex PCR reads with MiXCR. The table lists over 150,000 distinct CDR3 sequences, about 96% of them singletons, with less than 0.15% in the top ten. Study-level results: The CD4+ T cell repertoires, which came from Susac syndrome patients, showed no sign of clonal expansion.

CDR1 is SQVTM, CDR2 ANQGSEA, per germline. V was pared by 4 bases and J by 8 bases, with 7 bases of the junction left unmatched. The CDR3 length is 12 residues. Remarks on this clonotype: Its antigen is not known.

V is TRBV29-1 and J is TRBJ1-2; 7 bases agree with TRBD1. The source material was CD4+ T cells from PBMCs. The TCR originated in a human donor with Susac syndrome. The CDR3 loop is CSVGPGTAGYTF. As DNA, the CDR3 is TGCAGCGTTGGCCCCGGGACAGCAGGCTACACCTTC.